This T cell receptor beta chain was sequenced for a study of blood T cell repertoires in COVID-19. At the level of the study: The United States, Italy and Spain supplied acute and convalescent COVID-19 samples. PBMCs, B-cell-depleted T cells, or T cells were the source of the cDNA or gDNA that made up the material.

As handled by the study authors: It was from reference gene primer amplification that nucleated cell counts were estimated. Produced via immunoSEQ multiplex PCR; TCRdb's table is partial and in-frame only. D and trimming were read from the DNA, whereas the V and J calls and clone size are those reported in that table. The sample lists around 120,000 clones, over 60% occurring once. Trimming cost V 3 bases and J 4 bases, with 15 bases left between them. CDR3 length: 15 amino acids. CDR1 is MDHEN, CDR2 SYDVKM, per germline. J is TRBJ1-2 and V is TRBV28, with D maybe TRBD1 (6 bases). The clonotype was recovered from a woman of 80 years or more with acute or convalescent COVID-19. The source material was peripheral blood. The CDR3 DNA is TGTGCCAGCAGTTTGTTCCCCAGGGGTCCCTATGGCTACACCTTC. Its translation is CASSLFPRGPYGYTF.